This T cell receptor (beta chain) was recorded in a study of blood T cell repertoires in COVID-19. V shed 3 bases and J shed 2 bases, with 12 bases lying between them. This CDR3 has 14 amino acids. Germline loops: CDR1 SGHRS, CDR2 YFSETQ. This clone has only a few counts. Other DNA sequences of this sample code for an identical CDR3. Cohorts were based on clinical histories the participants reported. Profiling relied on immunoSEQ multiplex PCR, and the TCRdb table lists in-frame clones only, not all of them. The repertoire has 280,000 or so clones, nearly 90% of them found once; the top ten carry 2.5% to 3.5%.

Source material: PBMCs or T cells enriched from blood (not recorded which). The chain combines TRBV5-1 with TRBJ2-7; a weak D match, TRBD2 (7 bases). The clonotype originates from a woman aged 50 to 65 who had been exposed to COVID-19. CDR3 sequence: CASSSGGSTYEQYF. DNA of the CDR3: TGCGCCAGCAGCTCGGGGGGCTCAACCTACGAGCAGTACTTC.